A selection of T cell receptor beta chains follows, all from one sample in a study of PD-1 blockade in classical Hodgkin lymphoma. Sequencing used immunoSEQ multiplex PCR; TCRdb keeps in-frame clones, though not all of them. There are about 37,000 clones in the sample; around 80% occur only once, and approximately 10% lies in the top ten. Sequences were derived from peripheral blood mononuclear cells (PBMCs), sampled at baseline. These receptors were obtained from a human donor with classical Hodgkin lymphoma. Both conserved end residues are part of each CDR3. The order of the fields is V gene, J gene, clone size, D gene, CDR3 protein, CDR3 DNA. A D gene is named only where the DNA matches it firmly. Some rows have no size entry. The others give once, few or many, or a class for an expanded clone.

V gene: TRBV4-3
J gene: TRBJ2-7
clone size: NA
D gene: NA
CDR3 protein: CASSQDYGGYEQYF
CDR3 DNA: TGCGCCAGCAGCCAAGACTATGGGGGATACGAGCAGTACTTC

V gene: TRBV7-2
J gene: TRBJ2-1
clone size: NA
D gene: NA
CDR3 protein: CASSPPGPLPHEQFF
CDR3 DNA: TGTGCCAGCAGCCCGCCCGGACCCCTACCCCATGAGCAGTTCTTC

V gene: TRBV2
J gene: TRBJ1-3
clone size: NA
D gene: NA
CDR3 protein: CASSEQLLSGNTIYF
CDR3 DNA: TGTGCCAGCAGTGAACAACTTCTCTCTGGAAACACCATATATTTT

V gene: TRBV7-8
J gene: TRBJ2-7
clone size: NA
D gene: NA
CDR3 protein: CASSSQGGIYEQYF
CDR3 DNA: TGTGCCAGCAGCTCACAGGGGGGGATCTACGAGCAGTACTTC

V gene: TRBV18
J gene: TRBJ2-7
clone size: few
D gene: NA
CDR3 protein: CASSRPGSYEQYF
CDR3 DNA: TGTGCCAGCTCACGGCCAGGATCCTACGAGCAGTACTTC

V gene: TRBV28
J gene: TRBJ2-7
clone size: NA
D gene: NA
CDR3 protein: CASSWGPYEQYF
CDR3 DNA: TGTGCCAGCAGTTGGGGGCCTTACGAGCAGTACTTC

V gene: TRBV6-6
J gene: TRBJ2-1
clone size: NA
D gene: TRBD1
CDR3 protein: CASSYQGVYNEQFF
CDR3 DNA: TGTGCCAGCAGTTACCAGGGGGTCTACAATGAGCAGTTCTTC

V gene: TRBV4-3
J gene: TRBJ2-1
clone size: NA
D gene: NA
CDR3 protein: CASSQVGGDTYNEQFF
CDR3 DNA: TGCGCCAGCAGCCAAGTGGGGGGGGACACCTACAATGAGCAGTTCTTC

V gene: TRBV28
J gene: TRBJ2-1
clone size: few
D gene: TRBD2
CDR3 protein: CASSNRGTSREAQFF
CDR3 DNA: TGTGCCAGCAGCAACCGAGGGACTAGCAGAGAGGCGCAGTTCTTC

V gene: TRBV18
J gene: TRBJ1-1
clone size: NA
D gene: NA
CDR3 protein: CASSPTGLAPSNTEAFF
CDR3 DNA: TGTGCCAGCTCACCCACAGGTTTAGCGCCGTCGAACACTGAAGCTTTCTTT

V gene: TRBV7-2
J gene: TRBJ2-7
clone size: NA
D gene: TRBD2
CDR3 protein: CASSLLAGLSYEQYF
CDR3 DNA: TGTGCCAGCAGCTTACTAGCGGGCCTCTCCTACGAGCAGTACTTC

V gene: TRBV7-2
J gene: TRBJ1-5
clone size: NA
D gene: TRBD1
CDR3 protein: CASSVRDRTIPMHF
CDR3 DNA: TGTGCCAGCAGCGTCCGGGACAGAACAATCCCCATGCATTTT

V gene: TRBV7-7
J gene: TRBJ2-7
clone size: few
D gene: NA
CDR3 protein: CASRGYEQYF
CDR3 DNA: TGTGCTAGCCGGGGATACGAGCAGTACTTC

V gene: TRBV30
J gene: TRBJ1-1
clone size: few
D gene: NA
CDR3 protein: CAWSPGWTEAFF
CDR3 DNA: TGTGCCTGGAGTCCAGGGTGGACTGAAGCTTTCTTT

V gene: TRBV19
J gene: TRBJ2-7
clone size: once
D gene: NA
CDR3 protein: CASSNPGMNSYEQYF
CDR3 DNA: TGTGCCAGTAGTAATCCAGGGATGAACTCCTACGAGCAGTACTTC

V gene: TRBV7-2
J gene: TRBJ2-3
clone size: NA
D gene: TRBD2
CDR3 protein: CASRGTTDTQYF
CDR3 DNA: TGTGCCAGCAGAGGGACTACCGATACGCAGTATTTT

V gene: TRBV5-1
J gene: TRBJ1-1
clone size: NA
D gene: NA
CDR3 protein: CASSESTGRNTEAFF
CDR3 DNA: TGCGCCAGCAGCGAATCCACAGGGAGGAACACTGAAGCTTTCTTT

V gene: TRBV4-3
J gene: TRBJ2-1
clone size: NA
D gene: TRBD2
CDR3 protein: CASSLLAGGPEEQFF
CDR3 DNA: TGCGCCAGCAGCCTACTAGCGGGAGGGCCGGAGGAGCAGTTCTTC

V gene: TRBV10-2
J gene: TRBJ1-5
clone size: NA
D gene: NA
CDR3 protein: CASSVIKAQPQHF
CDR3 DNA: TGCGCCAGCAGTGTGATTAAAGCTCAGCCCCAGCATTTT

V gene: TRBV6-6
J gene: TRBJ2-7
clone size: once
D gene: NA
CDR3 protein: CASSYGGGLRIYEQYF
CDR3 DNA: TGTGCCAGCAGTTACGGAGGGGGCTTAAGAATCTACGAGCAGTACTTC

V gene: TRBV11-3
J gene: TRBJ2-6
clone size: NA
D gene: NA
CDR3 protein: CASSSGSGHSGANVLTF
CDR3 DNA: TGTGCCAGCAGCTCCGGATCAGGCCACTCTGGGGCCAACGTCCTGACTTTC

V gene: TRBV4-2
J gene: TRBJ2-7
clone size: NA
D gene: TRBD2
CDR3 protein: CASSQDPPGRARGQYF
CDR3 DNA: TGTGCCAGCAGCCAAGATCCTCCCGGGAGGGCCCGAGGGCAGTACTTC

V gene: TRBV11-3
J gene: TRBJ2-7
clone size: few
D gene: NA
CDR3 protein: CASSMRSGLSYEQYF
CDR3 DNA: TGTGCCAGCAGCATGCGATCGGGACTTTCCTACGAGCAGTACTTC

V gene: TRBV5-1
J gene: TRBJ1-1
clone size: NA
D gene: NA
CDR3 protein: CASSFRHQNTEAFF
CDR3 DNA: TGCGCCAGCAGCTTCCGACATCAGAACACTGAAGCTTTCTTT

V gene: TRBV2
J gene: TRBJ1-2
clone size: NA
D gene: NA
CDR3 protein: CASTALILNYGYTF
CDR3 DNA: TGTGCCAGCACCGCGCTCATACTTAACTATGGCTACACCTTC

V gene: TRBV28
J gene: TRBJ2-5
clone size: NA
D gene: TRBD2
CDR3 protein: CASSSPGLAGAGETQYF
CDR3 DNA: TGTGCCAGCAGTTCACCGGGACTAGCGGGCGCGGGGGAGACCCAGTACTTC

V gene: TRBV28
J gene: TRBJ2-5
clone size: NA
D gene: TRBD1
CDR3 protein: CASSLGQTQETQYF
CDR3 DNA: TGTGCCAGCAGTTTGGGACAGACGCAAGAGACCCAGTACTTC

V gene: TRBV4-1
J gene: TRBJ2-2
clone size: NA
D gene: NA
CDR3 protein: CASSQPNLVTGELFF
CDR3 DNA: TGCGCCAGCAGCCAACCCAACCTGGTCACCGGGGAGCTGTTTTTT

V gene: TRBV13
J gene: TRBJ1-1
clone size: few
D gene: TRBD1
CDR3 protein: CASRTQGGLNTEAFF
CDR3 DNA: TGTGCCAGCAGAACACAGGGGGGTTTGAACACTGAAGCTTTCTTT

V gene: TRBV2
J gene: TRBJ2-7
clone size: NA
D gene: NA
CDR3 protein: CASRAGRLIYEQYF
CDR3 DNA: TGTGCCAGCAGGGCTGGACGGCTCATCTACGAGCAGTACTTC

V gene: TRBV15
J gene: TRBJ2-3
clone size: NA
D gene: NA
CDR3 protein: CATSKIGDTQYF
CDR3 DNA: TGTGCCACCAGCAAAATCGGAGATACGCAGTATTTT

V gene: TRBV5-1
J gene: TRBJ1-1
clone size: NA
D gene: NA
CDR3 protein: CASSLTFMNTEAFF
CDR3 DNA: TGCGCCAGCAGCTTGACCTTCATGAACACTGAAGCTTTCTTT

V gene: TRBV27
J gene: TRBJ2-3
clone size: NA
D gene: NA
CDR3 protein: CASASRVFTDTQYF
CDR3 DNA: TGTGCCAGTGCATCTAGGGTGTTCACAGATACGCAGTATTTT

V gene: TRBV19
J gene: TRBJ2-7
clone size: NA
D gene: NA
CDR3 protein: CASSRKVWYEQYF
CDR3 DNA: TGTGCCAGTAGTAGAAAGGTATGGTACGAGCAGTACTTC

V gene: TRBV19
J gene: TRBJ1-5
clone size: NA
D gene: TRBD1
CDR3 protein: CASRQGARSNQPQHF
CDR3 DNA: TGTGCCAGCAGACAGGGGGCCCGGAGCAATCAGCCCCAGCATTTT